This is a list of T cell receptor beta chains from one sample in a study of patients and donors after allogeneic stem cell transplantation. A single record per CDR3 protein comes from TCRdb applying MiXCR to the RT-PCR reads. The table includes 15,000 to 20,000 distinct CDR3 sequences, 27% detected once. Sequencing input: blood, either unsorted or a sorted T cell fraction (not recorded which). These receptors were obtained from a human donor who was either an allogeneic HSCT recipient or a stem cell or donor lymphocyte infusion donor (not recorded which). It is not recorded whose cells these are; they may come from a transplant donor. Both conserved end residues are part of each CDR3. Each record gives: D gene, clone size, J gene, V gene, CDR3 protein, CDR3 DNA. The D gene is left open where the match is weak. Not all rows give a size; the values are once, few, many and, for expanded clones, a class.

d_gene: -
abundance: medium-sized
j_gene: TRBJ1-6
v_gene: TRBV5-6
CDR3aa: CASSSGDGYNSPLHF
CDR3nt: TGTGCCAGCAGCTCCGGGGACGGATATAATTCACCCCTCCACTTT

d_gene: TRBD1
abundance: -
j_gene: TRBJ1-2
v_gene: TRBV30
CDR3aa: CAWSHRGNYGYTF
CDR3nt: TGTGCCTGGAGTCACAGGGGAAACTATGGCTACACCTTC

d_gene: -
abundance: -
j_gene: TRBJ1-1
v_gene: TRBV20-1
CDR3aa: CSARDFTWSYTEAFF
CDR3nt: TGCAGTGCTAGAGATTTTACGTGGTCGTACACTGAAGCTTTCTTT

d_gene: TRBD1
abundance: -
j_gene: TRBJ1-2
v_gene: TRBV6-5
CDR3aa: CASTRGQSYGYTF
CDR3nt: TGTGCCAGCACCCGGGGACAGAGCTATGGCTACACCTTC

d_gene: -
abundance: many
j_gene: TRBJ1-1
v_gene: TRBV9
CDR3aa: CASSVVTKNTEAFF
CDR3nt: TGTGCCAGCAGCGTCGTAACTAAGAACACTGAAGCTTTCTTT

d_gene: -
abundance: -
j_gene: TRBJ1-6
v_gene: TRBV12-3/TRBV12-4
CDR3aa: CASSFGKSPGGSPLHF
CDR3nt: TGTGCCAGCAGTTTCGGGAAATCCCCAGGAGGTTCACCCCTCCACTTT

d_gene: -
abundance: -
j_gene: TRBJ1-2
v_gene: TRBV20-1
CDR3aa: CSANRGLSAGGYTF
CDR3nt: TGCAGTGCTAATCGGGGGCTCTCCGCCGGGGGCTACACCTTC

d_gene: TRBD1
abundance: few
j_gene: TRBJ1-5
v_gene: TRBV5-1
CDR3aa: CASSLNTGGPQHF
CDR3nt: TGCGCCAGCAGCCTAAACACAGGGGGCCCCCAGCATTTT

d_gene: -
abundance: -
j_gene: TRBJ1-6
v_gene: TRBV3-1
CDR3aa: CASSPRVHSPLHF
CDR3nt: TGTGCCAGCAGCCCGAGGGTCCATTCACCCCTCCACTTT

d_gene: -
abundance: -
j_gene: TRBJ2-2
v_gene: TRBV6-5
CDR3aa: CASRAGWLTRLPNTGELFF
CDR3nt: TGTGCCAGCAGGGCAGGATGGTTAACTCGCCTCCCGAACACCGGGGAGCTGTTTTTT

d_gene: -
abundance: -
j_gene: TRBJ2-2
v_gene: TRBV6-2/TRBV6-3
CDR3aa: CATSQGTGELFF
CDR3nt: TGTGCCACCTCACAGGGAACCGGGGAGCTGTTTTTT

d_gene: -
abundance: -
j_gene: TRBJ1-6
v_gene: TRBV6-5
CDR3aa: CASSYDGTKDSPLHF
CDR3nt: TGTGCCAGCAGTTATGACGGGACTAAGGATTCACCCCTCCACTTT

d_gene: TRBD1
abundance: large
j_gene: TRBJ1-1
v_gene: TRBV5-1
CDR3aa: CASSLDRWQGAEAFF
CDR3nt: TGCGCCAGCAGCTTGGATAGGTGGCAGGGGGCCGAAGCTTTCTTT

d_gene: TRBD1
abundance: few
j_gene: TRBJ1-6
v_gene: TRBV7-7
CDR3aa: CASSKGQGVGNSPLHF
CDR3nt: TGTGCCAGCAGCAAGGGACAGGGAGTAGGGAATTCACCCCTCCACTTT

d_gene: -
abundance: -
j_gene: TRBJ1-1
v_gene: TRBV23-1
CDR3aa: CASRFEAFF
CDR3nt: TGCGCCAGCAGGTTTGAAGCTTTCTTT

d_gene: TRBD1
abundance: -
j_gene: TRBJ1-5
v_gene: TRBV7-6
CDR3aa: CASSLGQGSSQPQHF
CDR3nt: TGTGCCAGCAGCTTGGGACAGGGGAGCAGTCAGCCCCAGCATTTT

d_gene: -
abundance: few
j_gene: TRBJ1-1
v_gene: TRBV18
CDR3aa: CASSPSKLNTEAFF
CDR3nt: TGTGCCAGCTCACCATCAAAACTCAACACTGAAGCTTTCTTT

d_gene: -
abundance: -
j_gene: TRBJ1-1
v_gene: TRBV7-3
CDR3aa: CASSLAGGRAFF
CDR3nt: TGTGCCAGCAGCTTAGCGGGGGGCAGAGCTTTCTTT

d_gene: -
abundance: many
j_gene: TRBJ1-2
v_gene: TRBV12-3/TRBV12-4
CDR3aa: CASRPTASWLGYTF
CDR3nt: TGTGCCAGCAGACCGACAGCCTCTTGGTTGGGCTACACCTTC

d_gene: TRBD1
abundance: -
j_gene: TRBJ2-7
v_gene: TRBV28
CDR3aa: CASSQRQGVPYEQYF
CDR3nt: TGTGCCAGCAGCCAGAGACAGGGGGTACCCTACGAGCAGTACTTC

d_gene: -
abundance: once
j_gene: TRBJ1-4
v_gene: TRBV6-1
CDR3aa: CASSERFATNEKLFF
CDR3nt: TGTGCCAGCAGTGAAAGATTTGCAACTAATGAAAAACTGTTTTTT

d_gene: TRBD1
abundance: few
j_gene: TRBJ1-2
v_gene: TRBV7-9
CDR3aa: CASSGGQGDNYGYTF
CDR3nt: TGTGCCAGCAGCGGGGGACAGGGCGATAACTATGGCTACACCTTC

d_gene: -
abundance: -
j_gene: TRBJ2-4
v_gene: TRBV10-2
CDR3aa: CASSERNIQYF
CDR3nt: TGCGCCAGCAGTGAGCGAAACATTCAGTACTTC

d_gene: TRBD2
abundance: few
j_gene: TRBJ2-7
v_gene: TRBV20-1
CDR3aa: CSALRGGGLSYEQYF
CDR3nt: TGCAGTGCCCTTCGGGGCGGGGGGCTCTCCTACGAGCAGTACTTC

d_gene: -
abundance: -
j_gene: TRBJ2-3
v_gene: TRBV7-2
CDR3aa: CASSLEEGYYSTDTQYF
CDR3nt: TGTGCCAGCAGCTTAGAGGAAGGCTACTATAGCACAGATACGCAGTATTTT

d_gene: -
abundance: -
j_gene: TRBJ2-5
v_gene: TRBV12-3/TRBV12-4
CDR3aa: CASSLLRGETQYF
CDR3nt: TGTGCCAGCAGTTTACTTAGGGGAGAGACCCAGTACTTC

d_gene: -
abundance: many
j_gene: TRBJ1-2
v_gene: TRBV29-1
CDR3aa: CSVKRPWGIYGYTF
CDR3nt: TGCAGCGTTAAGAGGCCGTGGGGAATCTATGGCTACACCTTC

d_gene: -
abundance: few
j_gene: TRBJ2-1
v_gene: TRBV18
CDR3aa: CASSPRLNNEQFF
CDR3nt: TGTGCCAGCTCACCACGGCTGAACAATGAGCAGTTCTTC

d_gene: -
abundance: few
j_gene: TRBJ1-2
v_gene: TRBV2
CDR3aa: CASSEIAAMTYGYTF
CDR3nt: TGTGCCAGCAGTGAAATCGCAGCCATGACCTATGGCTACACCTTC

d_gene: -
abundance: -
j_gene: TRBJ1-2
v_gene: TRBV4-1
CDR3aa: CASSQAGRGRLGDGYTF
CDR3nt: TGCGCCAGCAGCCAAGCAGGACGGGGGCGCTTAGGAGATGGCTACACCTTC

d_gene: -
abundance: few
j_gene: TRBJ1-1
v_gene: TRBV10-2
CDR3aa: CASRVGNTEAFF
CDR3nt: TGCGCCAGCAGGGTAGGAAACACTGAAGCTTTCTTT

d_gene: -
abundance: many
j_gene: TRBJ1-2
v_gene: TRBV27
CDR3aa: CASSLYTDKWEGYTF
CDR3nt: TGTGCCAGCAGTTTATACACGGACAAGTGGGAGGGCTACACCTTC

d_gene: -
abundance: -
j_gene: TRBJ1-2
v_gene: TRBV7-9
CDR3aa: CASSPGQYGYTF
CDR3nt: TGTGCCAGCAGCCCAGGACAGTATGGCTACACCTTC

d_gene: -
abundance: -
j_gene: TRBJ1-1
v_gene: TRBV7-3
CDR3aa: CASSSAPNTEAFF
CDR3nt: TGTGCCAGCAGCTCCGCCCCAAACACTGAAGCTTTCTTT

d_gene: -
abundance: many
j_gene: TRBJ1-5
v_gene: TRBV5-1
CDR3aa: CASRTAEGQPQHF
CDR3nt: TGCGCCAGCCGGACGGCCGAGGGGCAGCCCCAGCATTTT

d_gene: -
abundance: few
j_gene: TRBJ1-3
v_gene: TRBV5-1
CDR3aa: CASSWSFSSGNTIYF
CDR3nt: TGCGCCAGCAGCTGGAGTTTTAGCTCTGGAAACACCATATATTTT

d_gene: TRBD1
abundance: hyperexpanded
j_gene: TRBJ1-2
v_gene: TRBV11-2
CDR3aa: CASSLDTAGQYYGYTF
CDR3nt: TGTGCCAGCAGCTTAGATACGGCGGGACAGTACTATGGCTACACCTTC

d_gene: -
abundance: -
j_gene: TRBJ2-1
v_gene: TRBV19
CDR3aa: CASSWDRYNEQFF
CDR3nt: TGTGCCAGTAGTTGGGACCGATACAATGAGCAGTTCTTC

d_gene: -
abundance: -
j_gene: TRBJ1-5
v_gene: TRBV25-1
CDR3aa: CATRGDGQPQHF
CDR3nt: TGTGCCACACGAGGGGACGGTCAGCCCCAGCATTTT

d_gene: TRBD1
abundance: -
j_gene: TRBJ1-1
v_gene: TRBV18
CDR3aa: CASSPGTGENTEAFF
CDR3nt: TGTGCCAGCTCACCTGGGACAGGGGAGAACACTGAAGCTTTCTTT